Below, 25 T cell receptor beta chains from the same sample are listed, as sequenced in a study of blood T cell repertoires in COVID-19. The method was immunoSEQ multiplex PCR; TCRdb's version includes in-frame clones alone and lacks a portion of them. There are around 350,000 clones in the sample; around nine tenths occur only once, and approximately 2.9% lies in the top ten. Sequencing was performed on peripheral blood. The receptors were gathered from a human donor in a cohort sampled during active COVID-19.

The chain recombines TRBV4-1 with TRBJ2-3; 10 positions agree with TRBD2. This CDR3 has 16 amino acids. Looked up from germline, CDR1 is MGHRA and CDR2 is YSYEKL. V dropped 4 bases and J dropped 5; count of bases not matched to a gene: 9. The CDR3 region has the DNA TGCGCCAGCAGCCTAGACGAGACTAGCGGGCTAGATACGCAGTATTTT. It is translated as CASSLDETSGLDTQYF.

The chain uses TRBV5-1 and TRBJ1-5; no definite D call. The CDR3 spans 13 residues. The germline V gene encodes CDR1 SGHRS and CDR2 YFSETQ. Deletions cut 6 bases from V and 6 bases from J, with 13 bases between. The CDR3 nucleotides are TGCGCCAGCACTGAGTCGGGAGGTCAGCCCCAGCATTTT. Translated: CASTESGGQPQHF. Supplemented by reference TRBV5-1 and TRBJ1-5, the full variable domain reads KAGVTQTPRYLIKTRGQQVTLSCSPISGHRSVSWYQQTPGQGLQFLFEYFSETQRNKGNFPGRFSGRQFSNSRSEMNVSTLELGDSALYLCASTESGGQPQHFGDGTRLSIL.

The J gene is TRBJ2-7, the V gene TRBV11-2; possible D gene TRBD1, 5 bases. CDR1 SGHAT and CDR2 FQNNGV come from the germline V gene. With 5 bases removed from V and 2 bases from J, the gap between germline ends came to 19 bases. This CDR3 is built from 16 residues. The CDR3: CASSQTPGKRTYEQYF. The CDR3 coding sequence is TGTGCCAGCAGCCAAACACCAGGGAAGAGGACCTACGAGCAGTACTTC.

Comment on this clone: The identical CDR3 is also encoded by other nucleotide sequences in the sample. The V call is TRBV6-5, the J call TRBJ1-6, with D possibly being TRBD1 (5 bases). The CDR3 runs 16 residues. V was trimmed by 0 bases and J by 2 bases, leaving 8 bases between them. Looked up from germline, CDR1 is MNHEY and CDR2 is SVGAGI. The CDR3 here is CASSYSGGAYNSPLHF. DNA of the CDR3: TGTGCCAGCAGTTACTCGGGAGGGGCCTATAATTCACCCCTCCACTTT.

This rearrangement joins TRBV6-5 to TRBJ1-2; 9 bases agree with TRBD1. The CDR3 has 15 amino acids. Trimming removed 6 bases from V and 4 bases from J; junction bases left unmatched: 9. CDR1 MNHEY and CDR2 SVGAGI come from the germline V gene. CDR3: CASREDRTGAYGYTF. DNA for the CDR3: TGTGCCAGCAGGGAGGACCGGACAGGGGCCTATGGCTACACCTTC.

The chain combines TRBV28 with TRBJ2-7, with 8 bases that match TRBD2. The CDR3 consists of 16 residues. V shed 1 base, J shed 5 bases, and the junction held 10 bases outside the gene matches. The germline CDR1 and CDR2 sequences are MDHEN and SYDVKM. CDR3 DNA sequence: TGTGCCAGCAGTTTATACGCTAGCGGGTCCACCAACGAGCAGTACTTC. The encoded protein is CASSLYASGSTNEQYF.

This rearrangement joins TRBV20-1 to TRBJ2-1; D is possibly TRBD2 (6 bases). V was clipped by 6 bases and J by 10 bases, with 13 bases between them. This CDR3 is 11 amino acids long. CDR1 DFQATT and CDR2 SNEGSKA come from the germline V gene (reference sequence). The CDR3 spells CSAEHREEQFF. The CDR3 DNA is TGCAGTGCAGAACACCGGGAGGAGCAGTTCTTC.

The chain recombines TRBV7-9 with TRBJ1-2; tentatively, D is TRBD1 (5 bases). Germline V gene sequence: CDR1 SEHNR, CDR2 FQNEAQ (reference sequence). V was pared by 5 bases and J by 6 bases, with 16 bases between. The CDR3 has 14 amino acids. The CDR3 here is CASSPRVTGHGYTF. The CDR3 DNA reads TGTGCCAGCAGCCCCCGGGTAACAGGACATGGCTACACCTTC. Drawing the rest from reference TRBV7-9 and TRBJ1-2, the complete variable domain is DTGVSQNPRHKITKRGQNVTFRCDPISEHNRLYWYRQTLGQGPEFLTYFQNEAQLEKSRLLSDRFSAERPKGSFSTLEIQRTEQGDSAMYLCASSPRVTGHGYTFGSGTRLTVV.

The rearrangement uses TRBV19 and TRBJ1-6, with a tentative D call TRBD1 (5 bases). Trimming stripped 4 bases from V and 7 bases from J, with 8 bases between. The CDR3 runs 13 residues. CDR1 LNHDA and CDR2 SQIVND come from the germline V gene (reference sequence). The CDR3, as DNA: TGTGCCAGTAGTAGAGACAGAAATTCACCCCTCCACTTT. This sequence encodes CASSRDRNSPLHF. Combining the CDR3 with reference TRBV19 and TRBJ1-6 gives the whole variable domain DGGITQSPKYLFRKEGQNVTLSCEQNLNHDAMYWYRQDPGQGLRLIYYSQIVNDFQKGDIAEGYSVSREKKESFPLTVTSAQKNPTAFYLCASSRDRNSPLHFGNGTRLTVT.

The rearrangement uses TRBV27 and TRBJ2-7; 11 bases map to TRBD2. V was clipped by 4 bases and J by 0 bases; unmatched bases: 2. Germline lookup yields CDR1 MNHEY and CDR2 SMNVEV (reference sequence). The CDR3 has 15 residues. The DNA for the CDR3 is TGTGCCAGCAGTTCCCTAGCGGGGGGCTCCTACGAGCAGTACTTC. This translates into CASSSLAGGSYEQYF.

The rearrangement links TRBV28 to TRBJ1-3; no clear D gene. The CDR3 length is 16 residues. The V gene's germline CDR1 is MDHEN and CDR2 SYDVKM. The V end lost 6 bases, the J end lost 3 bases, and 18 bases lay between the germline ends. In DNA form, the CDR3 reads TGTGCCAGCAGACCTAAGACAAGAGACCTTGGAAACACCATATATTTT. This codes for CASRPKTRDLGNTIYF. The full variable domain, its missing parts supplied by reference TRBV28 and TRBJ1-3, is DVKVTQSSRYLVKRTGEKVFLECVQDMDHENMFWYRQDPGLGLRLIYFSYDVKMKEKGDIPEGYSVSREKKERFSLILESASTNQTSMYLCASRPKTRDLGNTIYFGEGSWLTVV.

The V gene is TRBV27, the J gene TRBJ2-3; TRBD2 agrees at 9 bases. Germline-derived CDR1 and CDR2 are MNHEY and SMNVEV (reference sequence). CDR3 length: 15 amino acids. The V gene end was trimmed by 3 bases and the J gene end by 3 bases; junction bases not matched to a gene: 4. The CDR3 sequence is CASSFWLAGTDTQYF. CDR3 nucleotide sequence: TGTGCCAGCAGTTTTTGGCTAGCGGGGACAGATACGCAGTATTTT.

The chain joins TRBV19 to TRBJ2-7; the D is unclear. V was trimmed by 5 bases and J by 0 bases, leaving 8 bases between them. The CDR3 loop spans 13 amino acids. Germline V CDR1 and CDR2: LNHDA, SQIVND (reference sequence). In DNA, the CDR3 is TGTGCCAGTAGTCCCATTTTCTCCTACGAGCAGTACTTC. Residues: CASSPIFSYEQYF.

V gene TRBV19 combines with J gene TRBJ2-2, with D unclear. CDR3 length: 15 residues. Germline V CDR1 and CDR2: LNHDA, SQIVND (reference sequence). Trimming took 5 bases from V and 7 from J, leaving 17 bases between them. The CDR3 region is CASSAASSYGGELFF. CDR3 DNA sequence: TGTGCCAGTAGTGCAGCGTCAAGCTATGGCGGGGAGCTGTTTTTT.

The rearrangement uses TRBV28 and TRBJ2-3; D is unresolved. Germline-derived CDR1 and CDR2 are MDHEN and SYDVKM. V dropped 6 bases and J dropped 5 bases, with 6 bases sitting between them. CDR3 length equals 11 residues. DNA for the CDR3: TGTGCCAGCAGCTCTTTAGATACGCAGTATTTT. Protein product: CASSSLDTQYF. Variable domain in full (rest from reference TRBV28 and TRBJ2-3): DVKVTQSSRYLVKRTGEKVFLECVQDMDHENMFWYRQDPGLGLRLIYFSYDVKMKEKGDIPEGYSVSREKKERFSLILESASTNQTSMYLCASSSLDTQYFGPGTRLTVL.

This chain uses TRBV27 with TRBJ2-7, with D possibly being TRBD2 (6 bases). CDR3 size: 19 residues. Germline lookup yields CDR1 MNHEY and CDR2 SMNVEV (reference sequence). Trimming removed 0 bases at V and 2 bases at J, with 23 bases between. DNA for the CDR3: TGTGCCAGCAGTTTATCGGGGCAGGGAGGCGGCAGATCTACCTACGAGCAGTACTTC. As protein: CASSLSGQGGGRSTYEQYF.

The chain carries TRBV7-9 and TRBJ1-4; 11 positions agree with TRBD1. Germline trimming cut 5 bases from V and 5 bases from J; bases unmatched to any gene: 4. This CDR3 contains 15 residues. Looked up from germline, CDR1 is SEHNR and CDR2 is FQNEAQ (reference sequence). This CDR3 is CASSDRDRGNEKLFF. The CDR3, as DNA: TGTGCCAGCAGCGATCGGGACAGGGGGAATGAAAAACTGTTTTTT.

The genes are TRBV2 and TRBJ2-5; a weak D match, TRBD2 (6 bases). The CDR3 sequence is 14 residues long. CDR1 SNHLY and CDR2 FYNNEI come from the germline V gene. Trimming took off 6 bases at V and 7 bases at J, with 18 bases between the two ends. DNA of the CDR3: TGTGCCAGCAGGGGGAGCGGGCCTTTTGGGACCCAGTACTTC. Protein: CASRGSGPFGTQYF.

The chain has TRBV3-1 (or the pseudogene TRBV3-2) and TRBJ2-7; the D gene is possibly TRBD2 (6 bases). The CDR3 runs to 16 residues. Looked up from germline, CDR1 is LGHDT and CDR2 is YNNKEL (reference sequence). V lost 1 base and J lost 1, with 14 bases in between. In DNA, the CDR3 is TGTGCCAGCAGCCAAGCGATCGGGGGTAGGTCCTACGAGCAGTACTTC. Protein product: CASSQAIGGRSYEQYF.

This sequence joins TRBV25-1 and TRBJ2-1, with D maybe TRBD1 (5 bases). The length of the CDR3 is 11 residues. Germline lookup yields CDR1 MGHDK and CDR2 SYGVNS. Deletions cut 6 bases from V and 5 bases from J, with 5 bases between. The CDR3 coding sequence is TGTGCCAGCAGAGGGGACAATGAGCAGTTCTTC. It yields the protein CASRGDNEQFF.

V is TRBV3-1 (or the pseudogene TRBV3-2) and J is TRBJ1-2; 7 bases map to TRBD1. This CDR3 has 14 residues. V shed 4 bases and J 2 bases; nucleotides not matched to a gene: 4. The germline CDR1 and CDR2 sequences are LGHDT and YNNKEL (reference sequence). The CDR3 is CASSPGTANYGYTF. The CDR3 coding sequence is TGTGCCAGCAGCCCCGGGACAGCCAACTATGGCTACACCTTC.

The chain is built from TRBV6-5 and TRBJ1-2; 9 bases match TRBD1. The J segment lost 2 bases and the V segment lost 6 bases, leaving 1 base of the junction unmatched. CDR1 and CDR2 from the germline V gene are MNHEY and SVGAGI. This CDR3 region has 13 residues. CDR3 nucleotides: TGTGCCAGCAGCGGGACAGGGAACTATGGCTACACCTTC. Translated: CASSGTGNYGYTF.

The CDR3 nucleotides are TGTGCCAGCAGCAAAGTTCAGACAGTACCCTATCTTTTAGCCAAAAACATTCAGTACTTC. Translated: CASSKVQTVPYLLAKNIQYF. The rearrangement links TRBV21-1 to TRBJ2-4; the table calls TRBD1, which could not be checked here. TRBV21-1 is termed a pseudogene. The CDR3 has 20 amino acids.

This chain uses TRBV7-8 with TRBJ2-7; TRBD1 matches at 7 bases. V was clipped by 4 bases and J by 0 bases; unmatched bases: 6. Germline V gene lookup returns CDR1 SGHVS and CDR2 FQNEAQ. The CDR3 length is 15 residues. In DNA, the CDR3 is TGTGCCAGCAGCTCAGGACAGGAAAGCTCCTACGAGCAGTACTTC. Translating gives CASSSGQESSYEQYF.

The V gene is TRBV2, the J gene TRBJ1-1; no definite D call. CDR1 is SNHLY and CDR2 is FYNNEI in the germline V gene. This CDR3 is 12 amino acids long. V gave up 8 bases and J gave up 5 bases, with 12 bases separating them. The DNA for the CDR3 is TGTGCCAGCTCCCAACTCAGGACTGAAGCTTTCTTT. This gives the protein CASSQLRTEAFF.